Reported below is one T cell receptor (beta chain). Participants were placed into cohorts based on the clinical history they reported. Cohort 3 donors were reported recovered after two negative PCRs, clearance, or symptom resolution. Repertoires were generated with immunoSEQ multiplex PCR, while TCRdb's copy carries only in-frame clones and drops some. The table lists 190,000 or so clones, 80% to 90% of them singletons. This specimen belongs to a study of blood T cell repertoires in COVID-19. Looking at the study overall: There were acute and convalescent COVID-19 samples, and they came from the United States, Italy and Spain. T cells, B-cell-depleted T cells, or PBMCs supplied cDNA or gDNA.

This CDR3 region has 14 residues. Trimming cost V 6 bases and J 0 bases, with 9 bases left between them. Germline V lookup: CDR1 MNHEY, CDR2 SVGAGI. The sequencing input was PBMCs or T cells enriched from blood (not recorded which). This receptor was obtained from a middle-aged man who had recovered from COVID-19. The chain combines TRBV6-5 with TRBJ1-3, with D possibly matching TRBD1 (6 bases). The CDR3: CASRDSNSGNTIYF. In DNA form, the CDR3 reads TGTGCCAGCAGGGACAGCAACTCTGGAAACACCATATATTTT.